Described below is a single T cell receptor (beta chain) sequence and its context. The data were obtained in a study of blood T cell repertoires in COVID-19. Study details: COVID-19 samples from acute and convalescent phases originated in the United States, Italy and Spain. PBMCs, B-cell-depleted T cells, or T cells were the source of the cDNA or gDNA that made up the material.

CDR1 is SGDLS, CDR2 YYNGEE, per germline. V was trimmed by 4 bases and J by 4 bases, leaving 17 bases between them. The CDR3 contains 15 residues. Original handling: Nucleated cell number was recorded as an estimate derived from reference gene primer amplification. Sequencing used immunoSEQ multiplex PCR; TCRdb keeps in-frame clones, though not all of them. Clonal size and the V and J genes are those of that table, whereas D and trimming came from the DNA. The sample shows about 400,000 clones, just over 85% of them seen only once. The chain combines TRBV9 with TRBJ1-2, with D uncertain. The sequenced sample was peripheral blood. The receptor's source is a woman between 25 and 40 years old with active or convalescent COVID-19. The chain's CDR3 is CASSTGAPRVYGYTF. In DNA form, the CDR3 reads TGTGCCAGCAGCACCGGCGCGCCTCGGGTCTATGGCTACACCTTC.